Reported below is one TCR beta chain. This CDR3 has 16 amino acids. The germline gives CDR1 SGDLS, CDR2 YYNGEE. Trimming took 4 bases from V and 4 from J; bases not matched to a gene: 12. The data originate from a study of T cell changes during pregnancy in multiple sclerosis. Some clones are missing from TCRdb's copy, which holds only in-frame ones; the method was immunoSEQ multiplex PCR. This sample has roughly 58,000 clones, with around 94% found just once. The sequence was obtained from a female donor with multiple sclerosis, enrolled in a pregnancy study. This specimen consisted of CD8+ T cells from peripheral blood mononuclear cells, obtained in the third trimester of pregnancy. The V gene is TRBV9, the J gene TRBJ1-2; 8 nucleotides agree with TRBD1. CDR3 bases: TGTGCCAGCAGCCTGCTACTACAGGGGGTGGGCTATGGCTACACCTTC. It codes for CASSLLLQGVGYGYTF.